This entry describes one TCR beta chain. The target antigen is unknown. The data stem from a study of T cells after yellow fever vaccination. A process of 5'RACE template switching, which added a universal primer site and UMIs, was used to make TCR cDNA. TCRdb analysed the 5' RACE reads with MiXCR anew, one entry per CDR3 protein. Of approximately 300,000 distinct CDR3 sequences in the sample, around a tenth were seen once. General study findings and limits: Detected again after the booster were most primary-vaccination clones, at 95% to 98% CD4 and approximately 85% CD8. The CD4 and CD8 compartments had a small share of their clonotypes in common.

The CDR3 extends over 19 amino acids. Germline lookup yields CDR1 SGHTA and CDR2 FQGTGA. V was clipped by 5 bases and J by 1 base; unmatched bases: 16. The sequences come from CD4+ T cells sorted from PBMCs, collected 45 days after the yellow fever booster vaccination. The TCR was taken from a man aged 18 to 29 who received the YFV17D yellow fever vaccine. The chain recombines TRBV7-3 with TRBJ2-5; 10 bases match TRBD1. CDR3 in amino acids: CASSRFATGTGDPQETQYF. CDR3 nucleotide sequence: TGTGCCAGCAGCCGATTCGCGACCGGGACAGGGGACCCCCAAGAGACCCAGTACTTC.